This TCR beta chain appears in the sequencing data of a study of CD8+ T cells in alopecia areata. The wider study: Tofacitinib administration persisted for 6 to 18 months, succeeded by 6 months off drug. Study outcomes and limitations: Normal skin contains resident alphabeta T cells, and these are also sequenced in scalp samples.

cDNA reverse transcribed from extracted RNA served as the sequencing template. The table came from immunoSEQ multiplex PCR; TCRdb's copy has only in-frame clones and leaves some out. Among roughly 200,000 clones, roughly 65% were seen once, and the ten largest hold more than 1.5%. Comment on this clone: No antigen is known for it.

From germline, CDR1 is LGHNA and CDR2 YSLEER. The CDR3 is 16 amino acids. The V gene lost 0 bases and the J gene lost 6 bases, with 15 bases spanning the gap. The specimen comprised CD4+ T cells sorted from blood, sampled at week 0. The receptor was derived from a human donor with alopecia areata. This chain links TRBV4-3 with TRBJ2-1, with a tentative D call TRBD1 (6 bases). The chain's CDR3 is CASSQDWQGHPNEQFF. For the CDR3, the DNA is TGCGCCAGCAGCCAAGACTGGCAGGGGCATCCCAATGAGCAGTTCTTC.